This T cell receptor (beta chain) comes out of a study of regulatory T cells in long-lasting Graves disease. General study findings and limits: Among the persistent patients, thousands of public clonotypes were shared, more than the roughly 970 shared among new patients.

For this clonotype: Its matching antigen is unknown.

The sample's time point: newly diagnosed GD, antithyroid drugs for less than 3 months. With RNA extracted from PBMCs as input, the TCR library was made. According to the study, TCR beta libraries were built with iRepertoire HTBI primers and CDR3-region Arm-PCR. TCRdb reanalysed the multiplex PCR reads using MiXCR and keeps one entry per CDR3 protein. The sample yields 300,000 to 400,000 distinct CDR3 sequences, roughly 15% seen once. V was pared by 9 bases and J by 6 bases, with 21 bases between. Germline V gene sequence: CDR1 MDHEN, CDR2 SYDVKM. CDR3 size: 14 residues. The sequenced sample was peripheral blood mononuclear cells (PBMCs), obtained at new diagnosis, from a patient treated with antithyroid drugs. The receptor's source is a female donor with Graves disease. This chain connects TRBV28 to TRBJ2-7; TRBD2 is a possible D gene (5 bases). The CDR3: CASDPGERDGEQYF. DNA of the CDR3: TGTGCCAGTGACCCCGGGGAAAGAGATGGCGAGCAGTACTTC.